This T cell receptor (beta chain) was captured in a study of blood T cell repertoires in COVID-19. Study background: PBMCs, B-cell-depleted T cells, or T cells provided the cDNA or gDNA that made up the material.

Germline V lookup: CDR1 MNHNY, CDR2 SVGAGI (reference sequence). The CDR3 covers 15 residues. V was cut by 5 bases and J by 4 bases, with 17 bases left in between. The repertoire was sequenced with immunoSEQ multiplex PCR; TCRdb's copy has only in-frame clones and lacks some. The repertoire holds over 20,000 clones, with around 85% as singletons. In this sample, this clone turned up a few times. Sequencing was performed on peripheral blood. The sequence derives from a man aged 45-65 years with active or convalescent COVID-19. This chain connects TRBV6-6 to TRBJ1-2; D might be TRBD1 (6 bases). The CDR3 DNA sequence: TGTGCCAGCAGTCGCCTCAGGGGCGACCTCTATGGCTACACCTTC. It codes for CASSRLRGDLYGYTF.